These T cell receptor beta chains were read from a single sample in a study of CXCR3-negative and CXCR3-positive naive CD8 T cells. TCRdb reprocessed the 5' RACE reads and reports one entry per CDR3 protein, with no DNA. The listing contains over 70,000 distinct CDR3 sequences. The sample consisted of naive CXCR3- CD8+ T cells from blood. Receptor source: a human donor in good health. Some clones in this sample may be carry-over from other donors' samples. Each CDR3 is given with its conserved first and last residue. Each record gives: CDR3 protein, J gene, V gene.

CDR3aa: CASSSTPRVNTEAFF
j_gene: TRBJ1-1
v_gene: TRBV5-1

CDR3aa: CSVVPVGNQPQHF
j_gene: TRBJ1-5
v_gene: TRBV29-1

CDR3aa: CASRAFPTASYNEQFF
j_gene: TRBJ2-1
v_gene: TRBV5-1

CDR3aa: CASSSGDGEAFF
j_gene: TRBJ1-1
v_gene: TRBV7-9

CDR3aa: CASSQEPRKNIQYF
j_gene: TRBJ2-4
v_gene: TRBV4-3

CDR3aa: CAGATGGTGELFF
j_gene: TRBJ2-2
v_gene: TRBV7-9

CDR3aa: CASSATSGRRDTQYF
j_gene: TRBJ2-3
v_gene: TRBV9

CDR3aa: CASSSGPDPNEQFF
j_gene: TRBJ2-1
v_gene: TRBV6-6

CDR3aa: CASSHSGGVTDEQYF
j_gene: TRBJ2-7
v_gene: TRBV21-1

CDR3aa: CASSSPGTGELEQYF
j_gene: TRBJ2-7
v_gene: TRBV7-9

CDR3aa: CASSLVVSGPSSYNEQFF
j_gene: TRBJ2-1
v_gene: TRBV7-6

CDR3aa: CASSLGRGYADTQYF
j_gene: TRBJ2-3
v_gene: TRBV11-2

CDR3aa: CASSEDRGWETQYF
j_gene: TRBJ2-5
v_gene: TRBV7-8

CDR3aa: CASSLLTQGSETQYF
j_gene: TRBJ2-5
v_gene: TRBV7-9

CDR3aa: CASSLGGVDETQYF
j_gene: TRBJ2-5
v_gene: TRBV5-6

CDR3aa: CASSLDSGTSTLHNSPLHF
j_gene: TRBJ1-6
v_gene: TRBV7-6